The 8 T cell receptor beta chains presented below share a single source sample, sequenced in a study of blood T cell repertoires in COVID-19. TCRdb's copy holds only in-frame clones and misses some; the assay was immunoSEQ multiplex PCR. The sample gives a few hundred thousand clones, over 75% of which show up once; about 2.5% is in the top ten. Specimen: peripheral blood. Receptors originate from a woman in her 70s with COVID-19, enrolled during active disease.

For the CDR3, the DNA is TGTGCCAGTAAACCGAGAACTAGCAATCAGCCCCAGCATTTT. This encodes CASKPRTSNQPQHF. The chain recombines TRBV19 with TRBJ1-5, with unresolved D. Per germline, CDR1 LNHDA and CDR2 SQIVND (reference sequence). CDR3 length equals 14 residues. V gave up 7 bases and J gave up 0 bases, with 10 bases separating them.

V is TRBV4-3 and J is TRBJ2-6, with D tentatively TRBD1 (6 bases). Trimming removed 0 bases from V and 0 bases from J, with 12 bases in between. The CDR3 extends over 18 amino acids. CDR1 is LGHNA and CDR2 is YSLEER in the germline V gene. The CDR3 nucleotides read TGCGCCAGCAGCCAAGATTACGGACAGCACTCTGGGGCCAACGTCCTGACTTTC. The encoded protein is CASSQDYGQHSGANVLTF.

The chain recombines TRBV10-2 with TRBJ1-5; D is undetermined. Deletions cut 6 bases from V and 2 bases from J, with 8 bases between. Per the germline V gene, CDR1 is WSHSY and CDR2 is SAAADI. The CDR3 covers 13 residues. The CDR3 reads CASSETGNQPQHF. The CDR3 DNA reads TGCGCCAGCAGCGAAACTGGCAATCAGCCCCAGCATTTT.

This chain connects TRBV3-1 (or the pseudogene TRBV3-2) to TRBJ1-1; D perhaps matches TRBD1 (5 bases). V was trimmed by 2 bases and J by 4 bases, leaving 14 bases between them. CDR3 length: 15 amino acids. Germline lookup yields CDR1 LGHDT and CDR2 YNNKEL (reference sequence). This chain's CDR3 is CASSQYGQGATEAFF. The CDR3 DNA reads TGTGCCAGCAGCCAATATGGGCAGGGCGCCACTGAAGCTTTCTTT.

J is TRBJ2-6 and V is TRBV14; D possibly corresponds to TRBD1 (5 bases). Trimming stripped 5 bases from V and 0 bases from J, with 11 bases between. The CDR3 spans 16 residues. Germline V gene data show CDR1 as SGHDN and CDR2 as FVKESK. The CDR3, as DNA: TGTGCCAGCAGCACTTACAGGAACTCTGGGGCCAACGTCCTGACTTTC. It translates to CASSTYRNSGANVLTF.

This rearrangement joins TRBV6-2 or TRBV6-3 to TRBJ2-7; D unresolved. CDR3 size: 12 residues. The V end lost 2 bases, the J end lost 3 bases, and 5 bases lay between the germline ends. Germline V gives CDR1 MNHEY, CDR2 SVGEGT. The CDR3 DNA is TGTGCCAGCAGTTACCGGAGCTACGAGCAGTACTTC. Translation gives CASSYRSYEQYF.

The V and J genes are TRBV16 and TRBJ2-1, with 12 bases lining up with TRBD1. Germline values: CDR1 KGHSY, CDR2 FQNENV. The CDR3 has 16 residues. The J segment lost 9 bases and the V segment lost 4 bases, leaving 10 bases of the junction unmatched. This chain's CDR3 is CASSPGTGGNAGEQFF. The CDR3 DNA reads TGTGCCAGCAGCCCCGGGACAGGGGGCAATGCGGGTGAGCAGTTCTTC.

CDR3 residues: CASGQGLFSTEAFF. Here the CDR3 DNA reads TGTGCCAGCGGACAGGGGCTTTTCAGCACTGAAGCTTTCTTT. The chain uses TRBV7-2 and TRBJ1-1; 9 bases agree with TRBD1. Germline values: CDR1 SGHTA, CDR2 FQGNSA. The CDR3 length is 14 residues. The V and J ends lost 8 bases and 4 bases, in that order; junction bases with no gene match: 8.